This T cell receptor (beta chain) is drawn from a study of blood T cell repertoires in COVID-19 (dated by TCRdb to 2018 to 2021). Looking at the study overall: The collaborator samples originated in the United States, Italy and Spain and spanned the acute and convalescent phases of COVID-19. The samples were drawn from the first 160 participants of the ongoing ImmuneRACE study and from under 1,500 subjects provided by 6 global collaborators. HLA class I and class II types, where available, came from metadata supplied by the sample provider rather than from assay-based typing. Deeply sampled blood TCRbeta repertoires from subjects exposed to, actively infected with, or recovered from COVID-19 were included in the dataset. The prospective study material was composed of cDNA or gDNA derived from T cells, B-cell-depleted T cells, or PBMCs. Nearly every sample came with metadata listing a de-identified subject ID, COVID-19 status, age in years and sex. The repertoires were made available in a free public database intended to serve as a resource for research on the immune response to SARS-CoV-2.

Collaborating institutions collected whole blood in K2EDTA tubes following their own protocols. For TCRbeta analysis, collaborators shipped samples as frozen whole blood, isolated PBMCs, or DNA extracted from either of those sample types. TCRbeta CDR3 regions were amplified from genomic DNA using the immunoSEQ Assay, a bias-controlled multiplex PCR. The authors' pipeline ran thus. Nucleated cell counts per sample were estimated from amplification of reference gene primers within the assay. To quantify the absolute abundance of each unique TCRbeta CDR3 rearrangement, sequence reads were collapsed and filtered. For each sample, productive Simpson clonality was calculated as the square root of Simpson's diversity index across productive rearrangements. TCRdb limited this immuneACCESS table to in-frame rearrangements with V and J called. A share of clones is missing; checked studies link under half to unresolved V genes, and the rest is unexplained. V and J calls plus clone size are reproduced from that table; the DNA served to infer D and trimming. The sample yields roughly 25,000 clones; 81% were counted once. Jointly, the top ten make up just over 6.5% of the sample.

The paper's findings and limits, for the study overall: The quantity of clinical and demographic metadata differed by source and by participant and was supplied without curation.

Comment on this clone: It has no known antigen specificity. The input lacks base qualities; no much larger clone sits a single base away.

Inclusive of the bounding cysteine and phenylalanine, the CDR3 is 15 residues long. Left in the record is the CDR3 DNA by itself, 45 bases read in frame from the first base. Deletion took 0 bases off V and 1 base off J, with a span of 12 bases between the germline ends. CDR1 and CDR2 were assigned from the germline V gene (reference sequence) as GTSNPN and SVGIG. The V and J segments used are TRBV30 and TRBJ2-5, with an unclear D gene assignment. The sequence was obtained from a man between 65 and 85 years old with acute or convalescent COVID-19. Material for sequencing was peripheral blood. The CDR3 protein: CAWSVWAATQETQYF. The nucleotide sequence reads TGTGCCTGGAGTGTGTGGGCTGCTACCCAAGAGACCCAGTACTTC.